The 9 T cell receptor beta chains reported below all come from one sample, sequenced in a study of response to subunit inactivated influenza vaccine. TCRdb used MiXCR to reprocess the RT-PCR reads, holding one entry per CDR3 protein. In the table there are approximately 730,000 distinct CDR3 sequences, more than 11% of which are singletons. This material consisted of PBMCs from blood, taken 14 days before vaccination. The receptors originated from a man aged 50 to 59 who received an inactivated influenza vaccine.

CDR3 sequence reads: CASSSSDRVLYNEQFF. The DNA for the CDR3 is TGTGCCAGCAGTTCCTCGGACAGGGTGCTTTACAATGAGCAGTTCTTC. This chain connects TRBV12-3 or TRBV12-4 to TRBJ2-1; 8 nucleotides match TRBD1. J lost 4 bases, V lost 4 bases, and 9 bases had no gene match. The CDR3 covers 16 residues.

Only a few counts were recorded for this clonotype. The rearrangement links TRBV29-1 to TRBJ2-1, with D tentatively TRBD2 (6 bases). V was trimmed by 4 bases and J by 5 bases, leaving 15 bases between them. In germline, CDR1 is SQVTM, CDR2 ANQGSEA. This CDR3 comprises 14 residues. CDR3 amino acids: CSVVTLARNNEQFF. In DNA form, the CDR3 reads TGCAGCGTTGTTACGCTAGCGCGAAACAATGAGCAGTTCTTC.

J is TRBJ1-2 and V is TRBV28, with TRBD1 as a possible D gene (6 bases). CDR1 is MDHEN and CDR2 is SYDVKM in the germline V gene. Trimming shortened V by 6 bases and J by 2 bases, and 19 bases separated the two germline ends. The CDR3 sequence is 16 residues long. This CDR3 reads CASSPVGRGDNYGYTF. Here the CDR3 DNA reads TGTGCCAGCAGCCCGGTCGGTAGGGGGGACAACTATGGCTACACCTTC.

In this sample, this clonotype turned up a few times. The chain couples TRBV11-2 to TRBJ2-1; TRBD2 agrees at 12 bases. The CDR3 has 18 amino acids. The V gene end was trimmed by 1 base and the J gene end by 7 bases; junction bases not matched to a gene: 11. The V gene's germline CDR1 is SGHAT and CDR2 FQNNGV. CDR3 sequence (DNA): TGTGCCAGCAGCTTAGTATTTCTAGCGGGAGGGTATAAGAATGAGCAGTTCTTC. As protein: CASSLVFLAGGYKNEQFF.

The chain recombines TRBV24-1 with TRBJ2-6; 8 bases agree with TRBD1. Germline values: CDR1 KGHDR, CDR2 SFDVKD. V dropped 11 bases and J dropped 0; count of bases not matched to a gene: 8. The CDR3 length is 16 residues. Here the CDR3 reads CAIRQGRSSGANVLTF. Here the CDR3 DNA reads TGTGCCATCCGACAGGGGAGAAGCTCTGGGGCCAACGTCCTGACTTTC.

This clonotype was observed a few times. V gene TRBV2 combines with J gene TRBJ2-2; possibly TRBD1 for D (6 bases). The CDR3 runs to 15 residues. V was shortened by 5 bases and J by 4 bases, with 14 bases between the two germline ends. Germline CDR1 is SNHLY and CDR2 is FYNNEI. CDR3 in amino acids: CASSKTQGGTGELFF. CDR3 bases: TGTGCCAGCAGTAAGACACAGGGTGGCACCGGGGAGCTGTTTTTT.

The chain uses TRBV20-1 and TRBJ2-1; maybe TRBD2 (5 bases). The CDR3 is 12 residues long. The germline gives CDR1 DFQATT, CDR2 SNEGSKA (reference sequence). V gave up 6 bases and J gave up 12 bases, with 18 bases separating them. The CDR3 DNA follows: TGCAGTGCCCGGCCAAGTTCCCGGGGGCAGTTCTTC. Protein: CSARPSSRGQFF.

This clonotype has more than one count but fewer than ten. V and J are TRBV5-1 and TRBJ2-5, with 8 bases matching TRBD1. The CDR3 runs to 16 residues. From germline, CDR1 is SGHRS and CDR2 YFSETQ. After removal of 4 bases from V and 7 bases from J, the junction contained 15 bases not matched to a gene. DNA for the CDR3: TGCGCCAGCAGCGAGAGGAGGACAGGGCCTGAGAGGACCCAGTACTTC. This encodes CASSERRTGPERTQYF.

The chain links TRBV24-1 to TRBJ2-5; D unclear. The ends were cut back, 8 bases at V and 0 bases at J, with 9 bases in the middle. The CDR3 consists of 13 residues. Germline lookup yields CDR1 KGHDR and CDR2 SFDVKD. CDR3 residues: CATKDPNQETQYF. The CDR3 DNA reads as TGTGCCACCAAGGACCCAAACCAAGAGACCCAGTACTTC.